This TCR beta chain was observed in a study of T cells in Graves' hyperthyroidism and ophthalmopathy (dated by TCRdb to the late 2010s). For context, the study as a whole: Peripheral blood was collected at initial diagnosis, before any treatment. The paper reports TCR Vbeta CDR3 sequencing of about 140 peripheral blood samples: fewer than 50 ophthalmopathy, 75 to 80 hyperthyroidism and 17 progressor patients. Whether ophthalmopathy could be predicted prospectively was tested in an independent validation cohort made up of about 20 hyperthyroidism patients plus 17 patients who later progressed to ophthalmopathy. For training and testing, the roughly 93 patients in the discovery cohort were randomly divided in a 7:3 ratio. To identify distinguishing TCR V-J signatures, a discovery cohort of 100 patients was used, comprising 40 to 45 with Graves' ophthalmopathy and approximately 57 with stable Graves' hyperthyroidism. The study also compared thyroid tissue and blood T-cell repertoires from 5 to 7 Graves' hyperthyroidism patients. Once sampling was done, hyperthyroidism patients were given methimazole at a starting dose of 30 mg daily, whereas ophthalmopathy patients were given high-dose intravenous methylprednisolone. Summary of the overall study and its limitations: Sample size was not statistically predetermined, and blinding of investigators to group allocation was not performed. In validation, the model predicted progression to ophthalmopathy with about 71% sensitivity and around 72% specificity, a median of 6.5 months before onset. Most expanded thyroid clonotypes (frequency above 0.001) were also detected in blood, a finding suggesting that blood repertoires may reflect thyroid immune responses. A 13 V-J signature model separated ophthalmopathy from stable hyperthyroidism, with around 88% sensitivity and just under 84% specificity in cross-validation and 80%/75% in testing.

Ophthalmopathy patients had moderately to severely active disease, with a Clinical Activity Score of 3 or more, a NOSPECS grade of 4 or more, and a disease duration of less than 3 months. Exclusion was applied to patients with uncontrolled infections, other autoimmune diseases, pregnancy or lactation. Diagnoses relied on clinical symptoms, serum thyroxine and TRAb, thyroid ultrasound and orbital computed tomography. PBMCs were separated from under 11 ml of fresh peripheral blood using Ficoll-Paque density gradient centrifugation. Trizol reagent was used to extract total RNA, and RNA quality was then checked on an Agilent 2100 Bioanalyzer. The CDR3 starts with the cysteine, ends with the phenylalanine, and has 15 residues. This entry keeps only the CDR3 DNA: 45 bases, framed from base 1. From a lookup of the germline V gene (reference sequence), CDR1 and CDR2 are LNHDA and SQIVND. V loses 6 bases at its end and J loses 2 bases; junction bases beyond the gene matches: 7.

This clonotype has ten or more counts. Its cognate antigen has yet to be identified. The record has no base qualities; no much larger clone is one base away. The TCR beta CDR3 regions were amplified from RNA transcripts. A first-round RT-PCR of the TCR CDR3 used the HTBI primer set with the Qiagen OneStep RT-PCR kit. Libraries were constructed in a second round of multiplex PCR, after which size selection and purification were carried out. Libraries were sequenced paired-end with 100 bp reads on an Illumina HiSeq2000. Regarding the original processing steps: Raw data were processed with SOAPnuke, discarding reads with adapters, uncalled bases, mean Phred below 15, or no exact constant-primer or identifier match. COPE v1.2.5 was used to merge high-quality paired reads, and clonotypes were defined as unique nucleotide sequences. MiTCR v1.1 was used to align the clonotypes against IMGT TRBV, TRBD and TRBJ reference segments. Analysis was restricted to V-J combinations with a frequency above 0.0001, which covered just over 98% of repertoires. The TCS score was defined as F50 (clonal expansion) divided by E x V (chaos), with BLOSUM62-based TCRdist calculated between CDR3 peptides within each V-J. Welch's t-statistics and random forest reduced around 520 V-J features to around 14, which were used in a naive Bayes classifier (R e1071). TCRdb took the public reads, trimmed them with fastp at Q25, ran MiXCR for clone calling and kept in-frame beta chains. Duplicate CDR3 protein sequences are folded into a single record with the most common DNA and genes. It is TCRdb's table, rather than the study itself, that gives the V and J calls and clone size. The sample records a few hundred thousand distinct CDR3 sequences, roughly 18% of which are singletons. The ten largest clones take up roughly 15% of the sample.

This receptor chain uses TRBV19 and TRBJ2-7, with 10 junctional bases fitting TRBD2. Material: blood. The source of this sequence is a woman aged 40 to 50 with Graves' ophthalmopathy. The DNA reads as follows: TGTGCCAGTAGACTCGGAAGCGGGAGGGCCTACGAGCAGTACTTC. It translates as CASRLGSGRAYEQYF.